These T cell receptor beta chains were read from a single sample in a study of blood T cell repertoires in COVID-19. Assay used: immunoSEQ multiplex PCR; TCRdb lists only in-frame clones, some missing. The sample contains 130,000 to 150,000 clones, 84% of which appear only once. Sequencing used peripheral blood. Receptors were obtained from a woman aged 80 or over in a cohort sampled during active or convalescent COVID-19. Each CDR3 is given with its conserved first and last residue. Each record gives: clone size, J gene, V gene, D gene, CDR3 DNA, CDR3 protein. A D gene is named only where the DNA matches it firmly. Clone size is given for some rows only: seen once, a few or many times, or a class if the clone is expanded.

>-|TRBJ2-5|TRBV7-9|TRBD2
TGTGCCAGCAAGGCTAGCGGGGGGGCAGAGACCCAGTACTTC
CASKASGGAETQYF
>-|TRBJ2-1|TRBV9|TRBD2
TGTGCCAGCAGCGCCGGGACTAGCGACTACAATGAGCAGTTCTTC
CASSAGTSDYNEQFF
>-|TRBJ2-3|TRBV7-3|TRBD2
TGTGCCAGCAGCTTATATTCGCGAGCGGGGCAGGAGGATACGCAGTATTTT
CASSLYSRAGQEDTQYF
>-|TRBJ1-2|TRBV5-1|TRBD1
TGCGCCAGCAGCTTCCTCCCCCGGGACAGGGGAGGCTACACCTTC
CASSFLPRDRGGYTF
>-|TRBJ2-5|TRBV29-1|TRBD1
TGCAGCGTTGATCACAGGGGGCTAGAGACCCAGTACTTC
CSVDHRGLETQYF
>-|TRBJ2-7|TRBV6-5|TRBD2
TGTGCCAGTCACCAAGCGGGAATCTTGTACGAGCAGTACTTC
CASHQAGILYEQYF
>few|TRBJ2-5|TRBV7-7|-
TGTGCCAGCAGCTTAGGGGTCGACAGCCAAGAGACCCAGTACTTC
CASSLGVDSQETQYF
>-|TRBJ2-7|TRBV5-4|-
TGTGCCAGCAGCTCAAACCCCGGGACATCCTCCTACGAGCAGTACTTC
CASSSNPGTSSYEQYF
>-|TRBJ2-5|TRBV19|TRBD2
TGTGCCAGTAGTATGACGCGACTAGCGGGGTACGGGACCCAGTACTTC
CASSMTRLAGYGTQYF
>-|TRBJ1-2|TRBV27|TRBD1
TGTGCCAGCAGTGACAGGGCTTATAACTATGGCTACACCTTC
CASSDRAYNYGYTF
>few|TRBJ1-2|TRBV6-5|TRBD1
TGTGCCACAACTCCGGGACAGGGCTATTATGGCTACACCTTC
CATTPGQGYYGYTF
>-|TRBJ1-2|TRBV6-5|-
TGTGCCAGCAGTTACCAGGCAGCTAACTATGGCTACACCTTC
CASSYQAANYGYTF
>-|TRBJ2-1|TRBV24-1|TRBD2
TGTGCCACCAGTGATTTGCAGGGACTAGCGGGGGGACCCTCTGAGCAGTTCTTC
CATSDLQGLAGGPSEQFF
>-|TRBJ2-3|TRBV12-5|TRBD2
TGTGCTAGTGGCCCCACTAGCGGGGAAACAGATACGCAGTATTTT
CASGPTSGETDTQYF
>once|TRBJ2-4|TRBV6-5|-
TGTGCCAGCAGCTCTCCTGGCCTAGCCAAAAACATTCAGTACTTC
CASSSPGLAKNIQYF
>-|TRBJ1-5|TRBV28|TRBD1
TGTGCCAGCAGTAGCGTTCGACAGGGGGGTGGACAGCCCCAGCATTTT
CASSSVRQGGGQPQHF
>-|TRBJ2-1|TRBV9|-
TGTGCCAGCAGCGTCAGGGGTTCGGGGATGGATGAGCAGTTCTTC
CASSVRGSGMDEQFF
>-|TRBJ2-3|TRBV6-2/TRBV6-3|-
TGTGCCAGCAGTCCCTCCGTGGATACGCAGTATTTT
CASSPSVDTQYF
>-|TRBJ1-1|TRBV18|-
TGTGCCAGCTCACCAGTTAACAGAGTGAACACTGAAGCTTTCTTT
CASSPVNRVNTEAFF
>few|TRBJ1-2|TRBV28|-
TGTGCCAGCACCGACGGGGGGGTTCGCGGTGGCTACACCTTC
CASTDGGVRGGYTF
>-|TRBJ2-3|TRBV5-1|-
TGCGCCAGCAGCGGGAAGACAGACCTGAGCACAGATACGCAGTATTTT
CASSGKTDLSTDTQYF
>-|TRBJ2-3|TRBV18|-
TGTGCCAGCTCACGGGACTTAGATACGCAGTATTTT
CASSRDLDTQYF
>-|TRBJ2-2|TRBV5-1|-
TGCGCCAGCAGCTGGACAGTAACTAACACCGGGGAGCTGTTTTTT
CASSWTVTNTGELFF
>-|TRBJ1-2|TRBV6-6|TRBD1
TGTGCTAGGACAGGTGGCTACACCTTC
CARTGGYTF
>-|TRBJ2-3|TRBV6-2/TRBV6-3|TRBD2
TGTGCCAGCAGCCCCCGGGACTACCACACAGATACGCAGTATTTT
CASSPRDYHTDTQYF
>-|TRBJ2-3|TRBV6-1|TRBD2
TGTGCCAGCAGAGAAAAGACTAGCGGGGGGGGCATTAGGGATACGCAGTATTTT
CASREKTSGGGIRDTQYF
>-|TRBJ2-1|TRBV7-6|TRBD1
TGTGCCAGCAGCGGGGGACAGGGAGTCTACAATGAGCAGTTCTTC
CASSGGQGVYNEQFF
>-|TRBJ1-5|TRBV6-5|TRBD1
TGTGCCAGCAGCCCCCGGGACAGACAAAATCAGCCCCAGCATTTT
CASSPRDRQNQPQHF